A selection of T cell receptor beta chains follows, all from one sample in a study of blood T cell repertoires in COVID-19. Measured with immunoSEQ multiplex PCR; TCRdb has only the in-frame clones, and not every one. The sample holds about 360,000 clones, 81% seen once. The sequenced material came from peripheral blood. The source of these receptors is a human donor with acute or convalescent COVID-19. The donor label of this sample is uncertain. Each CDR3 is given with its conserved first and last residue. Each record gives: V gene, clone size, D gene, J gene, CDR3 DNA, CDR3 protein. D genes are given only for firm matches. A clone size is listed for some rows: how often the clone was seen (once, few, many), or a class if it is expanded.

v_call: TRBV7-9
clone_size: .
d_call: .
j_call: TRBJ2-3
cdr3_nt: TGTGCCAGCAGCTTAGATGTGGCGGGTACGCAGTATTTT
cdr3_aa: CASSLDVAGTQYF

v_call: TRBV4-1
clone_size: .
d_call: TRBD1
j_call: TRBJ1-1
cdr3_nt: TGCGCCAGCAGCCGTAGGGGGACAGGGGGTAACACTGAAGCTTTCTTT
cdr3_aa: CASSRRGTGGNTEAFF

v_call: TRBV29-1
clone_size: .
d_call: .
j_call: TRBJ1-1
cdr3_nt: TGCAGCGCACAGACAAACACTGAAGCTTTCTTT
cdr3_aa: CSAQTNTEAFF

v_call: TRBV11-2
clone_size: .
d_call: TRBD1
j_call: TRBJ1-6
cdr3_nt: TGTGCCAGCAGCAGACAGGGGGATAATTCACCCCTCCACTTT
cdr3_aa: CASSRQGDNSPLHF

v_call: TRBV2
clone_size: .
d_call: TRBD1
j_call: TRBJ1-2
cdr3_nt: TGTGCCAGCACGGGACAGGGATTGTCCTATGGCTACACCTTC
cdr3_aa: CASTGQGLSYGYTF

v_call: TRBV7-2
clone_size: .
d_call: .
j_call: TRBJ1-3
cdr3_nt: TGTGCCAGCAGCTTAGTAACAGTGGCTGGAAACACCATATATTTT
cdr3_aa: CASSLVTVAGNTIYF

v_call: TRBV25-1
clone_size: .
d_call: .
j_call: TRBJ1-1
cdr3_nt: TGTGCCAGCAGTGGAGGAAGCATGAACACTGAAGCTTTCTTT
cdr3_aa: CASSGGSMNTEAFF

v_call: TRBV15
clone_size: .
d_call: .
j_call: TRBJ1-2
cdr3_nt: TGTGCCACCAGCCCCCCAGGGTCTCAAGGCTACACCTTC
cdr3_aa: CATSPPGSQGYTF

v_call: TRBV14
clone_size: .
d_call: .
j_call: TRBJ1-2
cdr3_nt: TGTGCCAGCAGCCAAGTCCAGGGGATCTATGGCTACACCTTC
cdr3_aa: CASSQVQGIYGYTF

v_call: TRBV6-5
clone_size: .
d_call: .
j_call: TRBJ1-2
cdr3_nt: TGTGCCAGCAGTTCTACCCTCTTGGGCTACACCTTC
cdr3_aa: CASSSTLLGYTF

v_call: TRBV19
clone_size: once
d_call: TRBD1
j_call: TRBJ2-2
cdr3_nt: TGTGCCAGTAGTATAAGGACAGGGACCGGGGAGCTGTTTTTT
cdr3_aa: CASSIRTGTGELFF

v_call: TRBV7-7
clone_size: .
d_call: .
j_call: TRBJ2-2
cdr3_nt: TGTGCCAGGGGGAGCAACACCGGGGAGCTGTTTTTT
cdr3_aa: CARGSNTGELFF

v_call: TRBV18
clone_size: .
d_call: .
j_call: TRBJ1-1
cdr3_nt: TGTGCCAGCTCACTCTCGAATACTTACACTGAAGCTTTCTTT
cdr3_aa: CASSLSNTYTEAFF

v_call: TRBV30
clone_size: .
d_call: .
j_call: TRBJ1-2
cdr3_nt: TGTGCCTGGAGTGTACTCGGTGGCTACACCTTC
cdr3_aa: CAWSVLGGYTF

v_call: TRBV4-2
clone_size: .
d_call: TRBD1
j_call: TRBJ1-2
cdr3_nt: TGTGCCAGCAGCCACGAGAGACAGGGGGCCGGGTATGGCTACACCTTC
cdr3_aa: CASSHERQGAGYGYTF

v_call: TRBV7-9
clone_size: .
d_call: .
j_call: TRBJ1-4
cdr3_nt: TGTGCCAGCCCCTCGGCGCAGGGTGGCGAAAAACTGTTTTTT
cdr3_aa: CASPSAQGGEKLFF

v_call: TRBV15
clone_size: .
d_call: .
j_call: TRBJ1-1
cdr3_nt: TGTGCCACCAGCAGAGATTATACAGGGCGGGCGGATGAAGCTTTCTTT
cdr3_aa: CATSRDYTGRADEAFF

v_call: TRBV7-8
clone_size: .
d_call: TRBD1
j_call: TRBJ1-3
cdr3_nt: TGTGCCAGCAGCAATGACAGGGCTGGAAACACCATATATTTT
cdr3_aa: CASSNDRAGNTIYF

v_call: TRBV28
clone_size: .
d_call: .
j_call: TRBJ1-5
cdr3_nt: TGTGCCAGCAGTTCATATCAGCCCCAGCATTTT
cdr3_aa: CASSSYQPQHF

v_call: TRBV28
clone_size: .
d_call: TRBD1
j_call: TRBJ1-2
cdr3_nt: TGTGCCAGCACTCACGCCGGGACAGAAGCTAACTATGGCTACACCTTC
cdr3_aa: CASTHAGTEANYGYTF

v_call: TRBV28
clone_size: once
d_call: .
j_call: TRBJ2-7
cdr3_nt: TGTGCCAGCAGTTTAAGGTCGCAGGGTTGGGGCGAGCAGTACTTC
cdr3_aa: CASSLRSQGWGEQYF

v_call: TRBV7-2
clone_size: .
d_call: .
j_call: TRBJ1-6
cdr3_nt: TGTGCCAGCAGCTTAGGCGGGGTTCATTCACCCCTCCACTTT
cdr3_aa: CASSLGGVHSPLHF